The 15 T cell receptor beta chains below were found in one sample sequenced in a study of early stage breast cancer tumors. Clones were read by immunoSEQ multiplex PCR, and TCRdb kept only the in-frame ones, dropping some. The data show about 11,000 clones, with approximately 72% seen just once and 22% held by the top ten. The sequencing sample was made of breast tumor tissue. The receptors were sampled from a middle-aged person with breast cancer.

The chain combines TRBV5-1 with TRBJ2-1; 8 bases match TRBD2. The germline V gene encodes CDR1 SGHRS and CDR2 YFSETQ. CDR3 length: 15 residues. Unmatched junction bases numbered 5, after V lost 2 bases and J lost 4 bases. Written as DNA, the CDR3 is TGCGCCAGCAGCTTAGGATCTAGCGGGTACAATGAGCAGTTCTTC. This gives the protein CASSLGSSGYNEQFF. Full variable domain (remainder filled in from reference TRBV5-1 and TRBJ2-1): KAGVTQTPRYLIKTRGQQVTLSCSPISGHRSVSWYQQTPGQGLQFLFEYFSETQRNKGNFPGRFSGRQFSNSRSEMNVSTLELGDSALYLCASSLGSSGYNEQFFGPGTRLTVL.

CDR3 loop: CASSGGRDHQPQHF. The DNA of the CDR3 is TGTGCCAGCAGTGGGGGCAGGGACCATCAGCCCCAGCATTTT. The chain is built from TRBV6-1 and TRBJ1-5; TRBD1 is a possible D gene (5 bases). This CDR3 contains 14 residues. Germline CDR1 is MNHNS and CDR2 is SASEGT. The germline V and J ends were trimmed by 4 bases and 5 bases, with 12 bases remaining between them.

V is TRBV6-1 and J is TRBJ2-3; the D gene is possibly TRBD1 (6 bases). Trimming cost V 10 bases and J 8 bases, with 22 bases left between them. CDR3 size: 14 residues. Per germline, CDR1 MNHNS and CDR2 SASEGT. The chain's CDR3 is CATHLTRGSGTQYF. The CDR3 nucleotides read TGTGCCACCCACCTCACAAGGGGGTCGGGTACGCAGTATTTT.

This clone came up a few times. The CDR3 reads CASSQGRTLQVNEKLFF. CDR3 DNA: TGCGCCAGCAGCCAAGGAAGGACCCTTCAGGTGAATGAAAAACTGTTTTTT. The chain joins TRBV4-1 to TRBJ1-4; D call uncertain. There are 17 residues in the CDR3. Germline V gene lookup returns CDR1 MGHRA and CDR2 YSYEKL. With 1 base removed from V and 5 bases from J, the gap between germline ends came to 17 bases.

The chain links TRBV5-1 to TRBJ2-6; 7 bases fit TRBD1. Germline lookup yields CDR1 SGHRS and CDR2 YFSETQ. The ends lost 3 bases at V and 3 bases at J; junction bases unmatched: 0. The CDR3 length is 14 residues. The CDR3 DNA is TGCGCCAGCAGCTACAGGGGTGGGGCCAACGTCCTGACTTTC. This encodes CASSYRGGANVLTF.

The rearrangement uses TRBV10-3 and TRBJ1-5; D is ambiguous. The V gene lost 2 bases and the J gene lost 0 bases, with 11 bases spanning the gap. The CDR3 is made up of 16 amino acids. Germline lookup yields CDR1 ENHRY and CDR2 SYGVKD. As DNA, the CDR3 is TGTGCCATCAGTGAGCGAGGGTCCGATAGCAATCAGCCCCAGCATTTT. Protein sequence: CAISERGSDSNQPQHF.

The gene calls are TRBV18 and TRBJ2-1, with 10 bases aligning to TRBD2. Germline trimming cut 4 bases from V and 0 bases from J; bases unmatched to any gene: 15. This CDR3 region has 20 residues. Per germline, CDR1 KGHSH and CDR2 LQKENI. CDR3 region: CASSQGLAASQFTSYNEQFF. CDR3 DNA: TGTGCCAGCTCACAAGGACTAGCGGCCTCTCAATTCACCTCCTACAATGAGCAGTTCTTC.

This chain joins TRBV7-3 and TRBJ2-1; the match to TRBD1 covers 8 bases. This CDR3 contains 15 residues. Germline V lookup: CDR1 SGHTA, CDR2 FQGTGA. J lost 5 bases, V lost 5 bases, and 8 bases had no gene match. CDR3 protein: CASSLTGGDDNEQFF. Written as DNA, the CDR3 is TGTGCCAGCAGCCTCACAGGGGGAGACGACAATGAGCAGTTCTTC.

This clone was observed a handful of times. V usage is TRBV20-1 and J usage is TRBJ2-1; no firm D call. The CDR3 runs 11 residues. The V end was cut by 5 bases, the J end by 0 bases, with 2 bases between. CDR1 DFQATT and CDR2 SNEGSKA come from the germline V gene (reference sequence). The CDR3 bases are TGCAGTGCTGGCTCCTACAATGAGCAGTTCTTC. Translation: CSAGSYNEQFF.

V is TRBV6-1 and J is TRBJ2-5, with 7 bases identical to TRBD2. Unmatched junction bases numbered 10, after V lost 4 bases and J lost 11 bases. Germline assignment: CDR1 MNHNS and CDR2 SASEGT. The CDR3 spans 13 residues. The CDR3 here is CASSGNPSGAQYF. CDR3 DNA sequence: TGTGCCAGCAGTGGCAACCCCAGCGGGGCACAGTACTTC.

The rearrangement joins TRBV2 to TRBJ1-2, with a weak D call TRBD1 (5 bases). Germline V gene sequence: CDR1 SNHLY, CDR2 FYNNEI. The germline V and J ends were trimmed by 3 bases and 8 bases, with 16 bases remaining between them. The CDR3 has 14 amino acids. The DNA for the CDR3 is TGTGCCAGCAGTGACTTTTGGAGGGGTGAAGGCTACACCTTC. The encoded protein is CASSDFWRGEGYTF.

The gene calls are TRBV6-5 and TRBJ1-2, with TRBD1 matching over 8 bases. The CDR3 totals 15 residues. Germline V gene lookup returns CDR1 MNHEY and CDR2 SVGAGI. V lost 6 bases to trimming and J lost 4 bases; unmatched junction nucleotides: 10. CDR3 residues: CASRGRQGNGYGYTF. Here the CDR3 DNA reads TGTGCCAGCAGGGGTAGACAGGGGAATGGCTATGGCTACACCTTC.

The rearrangement joins TRBV10-3 to TRBJ2-7; perhaps TRBD2 as D (5 bases). The V gene lost 6 bases and the J gene lost 4 bases, with 10 bases spanning the gap. Germline CDR1 and CDR2: ENHRY and SYGVKD. This CDR3 region has 12 residues. The CDR3 loop reads CAISQERYEQYF. The CDR3 DNA reads as TGTGCCATCAGCCAAGAGCGGTACGAGCAGTACTTC.

Details on this clone: This CDR3 is also generated by other DNA sequences in the sample. The chain has TRBV2 and TRBJ2-7; unclear D gene. The CDR3 sequence is 11 residues long. Germline V lookup: CDR1 SNHLY, CDR2 FYNNEI. Deletions cut 1 base from V and 3 bases from J, with 1 base between. CDR3 bases: TGTGCCAGCAGTGAAGGCTACGAGCAGTACTTC. As protein: CASSEGYEQYF.

The chain links TRBV5-1 to TRBJ2-6; D remains ambiguous. With 5 bases removed from V and 0 bases from J, the gap between germline ends came to 15 bases. Germline CDR1 is SGHRS and CDR2 is YFSETQ. The CDR3 length is 17 residues. CDR3 sequence reads: CASRMTPVLSGANVLTF. CDR3 bases: TGCGCCAGCAGAATGACACCGGTACTCTCTGGGGCCAACGTCCTGACTTTC.